The 16 T cell receptor beta chains presented below share a single source sample, sequenced in a study of CD4+ T cells in melanoma. Clones were read by immunoSEQ multiplex PCR, and TCRdb kept only the in-frame ones, dropping some. This table holds about 15,000 clones, over 80% found once. The sample comprised cells from a culture (not recorded whether cultured in vitro). These receptors were collected from a human donor with melanoma.

This chain joins TRBV30 and TRBJ1-2, with 11 bases aligning to TRBD1. The CDR3 spans 15 residues. Germline CDR1 and CDR2: GTSNPN and SVGIG (reference sequence). Unmatched junction bases numbered 5, after V lost 1 base and J lost 4 bases. The CDR3 coding sequence is TGTGCCTGGAGTGCCCCGGACAGGGGGCTCTATGGCTACACCTTC. Protein sequence: CAWSAPDRGLYGYTF.

The chain joins TRBV7-9 to TRBJ2-7; possibly TRBD1 for D (5 bases). The CDR3 covers 14 residues. Per the germline V gene, CDR1 is SEHNR and CDR2 is FQNEAQ (reference sequence). V dropped 2 bases and J dropped 6 bases, with 14 bases sitting between them. The CDR3 nucleotides are TGTGCCAGCAGCTTAAGGGGTTCACCATTCGAGCAGTACTTC. This sequence encodes CASSLRGSPFEQYF.

V is TRBV19 and J is TRBJ1-4; D call uncertain. V was clipped by 6 bases and J by 7 bases, with 6 bases between them. The CDR3 contains 11 residues. Germline V CDR1 and CDR2: LNHDA, SQIVND (reference sequence). The CDR3 DNA reads as TGTGCCAGTAGCAACAGTGAAAAACTGTTTTTT. Amino acids: CASSNSEKLFF.

The chain uses TRBV30 and TRBJ1-5, with D perhaps TRBD1 (6 bases). CDR1 and CDR2 from the germline V gene are GTSNPN and SVGIG (reference sequence). The CDR3 runs 17 residues. Deletions cut 3 bases from V and 4 bases from J, with 22 bases between. CDR3: CAWSKGTQHGGNQPQHF. CDR3 bases: TGTGCCTGGAGCAAGGGGACACAACATGGGGGGAATCAGCCCCAGCATTTT.

This chain joins TRBV19 and TRBJ1-1, with D possibly being TRBD1 (5 bases). V lost 2 bases to trimming and J lost 0 bases, with 7 bases between them. CDR1 LNHDA and CDR2 SQIVND come from the germline V gene (reference sequence). The CDR3 is 14 amino acids. CDR3 loop: CASSIQGMNTEAFF. The CDR3 DNA reads TGTGCCAGTAGTATACAGGGTATGAACACTGAAGCTTTCTTT.

The chain carries TRBV9 and TRBJ1-2; 10 nucleotides line up with TRBD1. The CDR3 length is 20 residues. Trimming took 3 bases from V and 8 from J; bases not matched to a gene: 25. Germline CDR1 SGDLS, CDR2 YYNGEE. The CDR3 region has the DNA TGTGCCAGCAGCGGAAGGACGAAACCGGGACAGGGGTTCGGGGGTTGGGGCTACACCTTC. Protein: CASSGRTKPGQGFGGWGYTF. The entire variable domain, with the rest obtained from reference TRBV9 and TRBJ1-2, is as follows: DSGVTQTPKHLITATGQRVTLRCSPRSGDLSVYWYQQSLDQGLQFLIQYYNGEERAKGNILERFSAQQFPDLHSELNLSSLELGDSALYFCASSGRTKPGQGFGGWGYTFGSGTRLTVV.

This clone was observed a single time. The J gene is TRBJ2-7, the V gene TRBV5-4, with a possible D match to TRBD2 (5 bases). Germline-derived CDR1 and CDR2 are SGHNT and YYREEE (reference sequence). CDR3 length equals 14 residues. Trimming pared 4 bases from V and 1 base from J, leaving 12 bases between. The CDR3 here is CASSPRTGSYEQYF. DNA of the CDR3: TGTGCCAGCAGCCCGCGGACTGGGTCCTACGAGCAGTACTTC.

The genes are TRBV5-4 and TRBJ1-4; 7 bases fit TRBD1. Germline CDR1 and CDR2: SGHNT and YYREEE (reference sequence). Losses at the gene ends were 2 bases for V and 7 bases for J; bases not matched to a gene: 8. The CDR3 covers 15 residues. The CDR3 sequence: CASSLSTGRSEKLFF. The CDR3 coding sequence is TGTGCCAGCAGCTTATCGACAGGGCGGAGTGAAAAACTGTTTTTT.

The chain is built from TRBV11-2 and TRBJ1-2, with 7 nucleotides matching TRBD1. J gave up 6 bases and V 3 bases, and 4 bases lay outside the gene matches. The germline gives CDR1 SGHAT, CDR2 FQNNGV. The CDR3 runs to 13 residues. The CDR3 region is CASSLGQLDGYTF. The CDR3 region has the DNA TGTGCCAGCAGCTTGGGACAGTTAGATGGCTACACCTTC.

The rearrangement links TRBV6-1 to TRBJ2-5; D remains ambiguous. The germline V and J ends were trimmed by 6 bases and 2 bases, with 10 bases remaining between them. This CDR3 is built from 13 residues. Germline assignment: CDR1 MNHNS and CDR2 SASEGT. CDR3 loop: CASSDLRQETQYF. The CDR3 bases are TGTGCCAGCAGCGACTTAAGACAAGAGACCCAGTACTTC.

This clone is categorized as medium-sized. The J gene is TRBJ2-2, the V gene TRBV7-2; no reliable D call. Germline CDR1 is SGHTA and CDR2 is FQGNSA. This CDR3 comprises 15 residues. V was cut by 3 bases and J by 3 bases, with 11 bases left in between. The CDR3 loop is CASSFKGRDTGELFF. For the CDR3, the DNA is TGTGCCAGCAGCTTCAAGGGAAGGGACACCGGGGAGCTGTTTTTT.

The gene calls are TRBV5-1 and TRBJ2-5; D is possibly TRBD2 (6 bases). This CDR3 contains 14 residues. Germline V gives CDR1 SGHRS, CDR2 YFSETQ. Deletions cut 0 bases from V and 3 bases from J, with 9 bases between. The CDR3 spells CASSLGDWKETQYF. DNA of the CDR3: TGCGCCAGCAGCTTGGGGGACTGGAAAGAGACCCAGTACTTC.

The chain has TRBV9 and TRBJ2-5; D is uncertain. The germline CDR1 and CDR2 sequences are SGDLS and YYNGEE. This CDR3 has 14 residues. V lost 6 bases and J 1 base, leaving 13 bases between the germline ends. CDR3 DNA sequence: TGTGCCAGCAACAATCGTGGCGGCCAAGAGACCCAGTACTTC. It translates to CASNNRGGQETQYF.

In the case of this clone: The sample holds other DNA sequences that translate to the same CDR3. The chain carries TRBV2 and TRBJ2-7; 8 bases fit TRBD1. The germline V gene has CDR1 SNHLY and CDR2 FYNNEI. CDR3 length equals 13 residues. V lost 6 bases to trimming and J lost 2 bases; unmatched junction nucleotides: 3. The CDR3 here is CASRGTGPYEQYF. In nucleotides, the CDR3 is TGTGCCAGCAGGGGGACAGGACCCTACGAGCAGTACTTC.

This clone counts as medium-sized. CDR3 protein: CASSLGTATEAFF. CDR3 bases: TGTGCCAGCAGCCTCGGGACAGCTACTGAAGCTTTCTTT. The chain combines TRBV5-6 with TRBJ1-1; TRBD1 agrees at 7 bases. Germline lookup yields CDR1 SGHDT and CDR2 YYEEEE. V lost 4 bases, J lost 5 bases, and 5 bases stayed unmatched. The length of the CDR3 is 13 residues.

This clone was recorded once. J is TRBJ2-1 and V is TRBV2; 7 bases fit TRBD1. Germline loops: CDR1 SNHLY, CDR2 FYNNEI. J gave up 12 bases and V 8 bases, and 13 bases lay outside the gene matches. This CDR3 has 13 residues. This CDR3 reads CASGLQDRVSQFF. CDR3 bases: TGTGCCAGCGGATTGCAAGACAGGGTTTCGCAGTTCTTC.